This T cell receptor (beta chain) originates from a study of blood T cell repertoires in COVID-19. The method was immunoSEQ multiplex PCR; TCRdb's version includes in-frame clones alone and lacks a portion of them. This sample has about 88,000 clones, with around nine tenths found just once. The germline V gene encodes CDR1 LGHNA and CDR2 YNFKEQ. J lost 7 bases, V lost 1 base, and 9 bases had no gene match. The CDR3 spans 16 residues. The chain couples TRBV4-2 to TRBJ2-1; 8 bases match TRBD2. The clonotype was recovered from a woman aged 60 to 75 with COVID-19, enrolled during active disease. Sequences were obtained from peripheral blood. The CDR3 DNA reads as TGTGCCAGCAGCCAAGTGGGGCGGGGGGAGGAGAATGAGCAGTTCTTC. Protein sequence: CASSQVGRGEENEQFF.